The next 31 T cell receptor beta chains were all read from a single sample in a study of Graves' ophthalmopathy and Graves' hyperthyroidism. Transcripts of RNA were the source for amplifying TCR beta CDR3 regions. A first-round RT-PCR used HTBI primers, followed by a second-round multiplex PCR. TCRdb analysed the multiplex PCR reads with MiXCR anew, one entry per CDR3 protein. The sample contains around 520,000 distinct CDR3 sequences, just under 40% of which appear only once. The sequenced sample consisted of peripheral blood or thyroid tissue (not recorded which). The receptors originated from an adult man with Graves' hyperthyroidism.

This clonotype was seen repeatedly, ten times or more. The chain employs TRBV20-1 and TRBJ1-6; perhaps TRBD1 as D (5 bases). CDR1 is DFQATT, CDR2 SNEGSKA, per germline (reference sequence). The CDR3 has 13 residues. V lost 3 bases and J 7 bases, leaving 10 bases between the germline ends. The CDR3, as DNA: TGCAGTGCTAGGAGGGGAGTAAATTCACCCCTCCACTTT. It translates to CSARRGVNSPLHF.

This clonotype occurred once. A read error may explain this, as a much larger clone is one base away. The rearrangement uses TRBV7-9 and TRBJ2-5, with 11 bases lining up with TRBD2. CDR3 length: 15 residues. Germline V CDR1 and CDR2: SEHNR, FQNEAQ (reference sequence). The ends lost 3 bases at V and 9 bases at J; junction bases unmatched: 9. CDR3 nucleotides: TGTGCCAGCAGCTTGCGACTAGCGGGGCTAGGGCCCCAGTACTTC. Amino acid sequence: CASSLRLAGLGPQYF.

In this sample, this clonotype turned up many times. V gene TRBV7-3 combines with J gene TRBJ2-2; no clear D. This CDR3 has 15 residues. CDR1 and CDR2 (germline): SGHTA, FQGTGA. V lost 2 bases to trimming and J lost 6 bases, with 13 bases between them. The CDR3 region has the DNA TGTGCCAGCAGCTTAGGGCAGGTTTTATCCGGGGAGCTGTTTTTT. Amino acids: CASSLGQVLSGELFF.

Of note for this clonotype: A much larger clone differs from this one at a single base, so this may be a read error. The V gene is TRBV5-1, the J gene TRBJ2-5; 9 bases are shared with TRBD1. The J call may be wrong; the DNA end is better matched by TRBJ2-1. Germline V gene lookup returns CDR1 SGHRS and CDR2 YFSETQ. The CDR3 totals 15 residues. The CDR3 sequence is CASQTKPGQGYEQFF. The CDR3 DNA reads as TGCGCCAGCCAGACGAAGCCGGGACAGGGCTACGAGCAGTTCTTC.

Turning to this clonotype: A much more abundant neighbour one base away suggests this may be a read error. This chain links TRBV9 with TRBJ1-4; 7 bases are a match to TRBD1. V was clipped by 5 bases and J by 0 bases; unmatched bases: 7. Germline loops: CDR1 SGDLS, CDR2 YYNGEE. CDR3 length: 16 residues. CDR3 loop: CASSRGQFATNEKLFF. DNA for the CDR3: TGTGCCAGCAGTAGGGGACAGTTTGCAACTAATGAAAAACTGTTTTTT.

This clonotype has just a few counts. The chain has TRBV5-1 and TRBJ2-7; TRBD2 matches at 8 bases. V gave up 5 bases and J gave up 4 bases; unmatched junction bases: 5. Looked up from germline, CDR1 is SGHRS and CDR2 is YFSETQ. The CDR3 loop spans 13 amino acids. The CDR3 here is CASSSGMGYEQYF. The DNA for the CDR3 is TGCGCCAGCAGTAGCGGGATGGGATACGAGCAGTACTTC.

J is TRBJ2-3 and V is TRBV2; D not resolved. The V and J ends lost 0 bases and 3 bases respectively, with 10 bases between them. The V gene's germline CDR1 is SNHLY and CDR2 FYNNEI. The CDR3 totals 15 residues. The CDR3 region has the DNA TGTGCCAGCAGTGAAGCGCTTCAGAATACAGATACGCAGTATTTT. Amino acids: CASSEALQNTDTQYF.

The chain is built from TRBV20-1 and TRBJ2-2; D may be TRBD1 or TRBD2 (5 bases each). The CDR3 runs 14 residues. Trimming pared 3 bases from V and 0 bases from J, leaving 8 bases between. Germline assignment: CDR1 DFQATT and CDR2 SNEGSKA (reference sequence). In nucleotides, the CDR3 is TGCAGTGCTAGGAGGGGATCGAACACCGGGGAGCTGTTTTTT. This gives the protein CSARRGSNTGELFF.

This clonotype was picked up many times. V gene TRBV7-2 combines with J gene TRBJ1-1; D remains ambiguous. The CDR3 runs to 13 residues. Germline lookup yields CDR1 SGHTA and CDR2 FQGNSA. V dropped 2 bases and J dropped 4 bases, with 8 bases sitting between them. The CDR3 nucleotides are TGTGCCAGCAGCTTATTAGCAGGCACTGAAGCTTTCTTT. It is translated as CASSLLAGTEAFF.

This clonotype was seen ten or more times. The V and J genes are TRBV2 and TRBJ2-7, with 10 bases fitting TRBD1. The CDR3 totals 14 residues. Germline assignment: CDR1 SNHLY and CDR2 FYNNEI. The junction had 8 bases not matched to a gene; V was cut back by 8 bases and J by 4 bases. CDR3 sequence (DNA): TGTGCCAGCCTTGCTGGGACAGGGGTTTACGAGCAGTACTTC. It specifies CASLAGTGVYEQYF.

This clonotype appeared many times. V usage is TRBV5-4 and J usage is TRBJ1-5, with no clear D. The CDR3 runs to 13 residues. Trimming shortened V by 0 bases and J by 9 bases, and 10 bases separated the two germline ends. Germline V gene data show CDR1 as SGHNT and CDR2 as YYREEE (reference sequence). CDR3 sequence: CASSLGPVSPQHF. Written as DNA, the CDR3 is TGTGCCAGCAGCTTGGGCCCTGTGTCGCCCCAGCATTTT.

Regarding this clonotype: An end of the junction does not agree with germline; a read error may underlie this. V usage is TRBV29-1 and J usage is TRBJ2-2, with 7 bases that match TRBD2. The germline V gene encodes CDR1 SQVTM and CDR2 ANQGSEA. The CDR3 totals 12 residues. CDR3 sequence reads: CICGRGTWEPFF. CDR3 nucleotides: TGCATTTGCGGGAGAGGTACCTGGGAGCCGTTTTTT.

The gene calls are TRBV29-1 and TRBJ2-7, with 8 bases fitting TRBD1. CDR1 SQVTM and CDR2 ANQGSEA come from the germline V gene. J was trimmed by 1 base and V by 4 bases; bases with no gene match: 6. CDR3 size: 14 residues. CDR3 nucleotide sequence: TGCAGCGTTGTTACAGGGGGTAGTTCCTACGAGCAGTACTTC. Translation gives CSVVTGGSSYEQYF.

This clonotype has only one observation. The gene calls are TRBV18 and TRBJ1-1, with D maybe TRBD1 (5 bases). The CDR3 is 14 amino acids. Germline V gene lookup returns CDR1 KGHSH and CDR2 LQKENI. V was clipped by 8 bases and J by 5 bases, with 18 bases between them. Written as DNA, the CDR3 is TGTGCCAGCCCACATGGGCAAGGGGTTACTGAAGCTTTCTTT. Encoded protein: CASPHGQGVTEAFF.

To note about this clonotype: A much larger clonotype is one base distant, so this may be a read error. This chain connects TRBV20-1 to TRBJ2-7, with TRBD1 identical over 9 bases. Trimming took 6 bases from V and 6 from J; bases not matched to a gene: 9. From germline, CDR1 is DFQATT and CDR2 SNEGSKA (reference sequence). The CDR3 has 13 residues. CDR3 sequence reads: CSARTGAYCEQYF. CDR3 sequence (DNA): TGCAGTGCCCGGACAGGGGCTTATTGCGAGCAGTACTTC.

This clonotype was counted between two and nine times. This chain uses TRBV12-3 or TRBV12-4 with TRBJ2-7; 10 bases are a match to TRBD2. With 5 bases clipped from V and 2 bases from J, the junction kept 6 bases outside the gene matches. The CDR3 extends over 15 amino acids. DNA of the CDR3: TGTGCCAGCAGTAAGACGAGCGGGAGGGCCTACGAGCAGTACTTC. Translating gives CASSKTSGRAYEQYF.

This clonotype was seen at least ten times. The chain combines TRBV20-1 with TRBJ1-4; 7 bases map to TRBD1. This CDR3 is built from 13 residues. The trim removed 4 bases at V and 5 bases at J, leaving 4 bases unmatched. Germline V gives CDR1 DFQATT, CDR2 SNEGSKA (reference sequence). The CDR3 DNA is TGCAGTGCTACGGGACAGCGGAATGAAAAACTGTTTTTT. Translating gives CSATGQRNEKLFF.

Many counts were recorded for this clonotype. The CDR3 DNA is TGTGCCAGCAGCTTACGGCCGATCCAAGGTGGAAACACCATATATTTT. This translates into CASSLRPIQGGNTIYF. The J gene is TRBJ1-3, the V gene TRBV5-4; D unresolved. Trimming cost V 2 bases and J 3 bases, with 15 bases left between them. The CDR3 extends over 16 amino acids. The V gene's germline CDR1 is SGHNT and CDR2 YYREEE (reference sequence).

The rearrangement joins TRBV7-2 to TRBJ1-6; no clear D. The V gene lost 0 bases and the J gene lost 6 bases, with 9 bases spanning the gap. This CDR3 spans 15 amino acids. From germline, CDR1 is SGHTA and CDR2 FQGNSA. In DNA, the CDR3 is TGTGCCAGCAGCTTAGCTGGCGGCAGTAATTCACCCCTCCACTTT. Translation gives CASSLAGGSNSPLHF.

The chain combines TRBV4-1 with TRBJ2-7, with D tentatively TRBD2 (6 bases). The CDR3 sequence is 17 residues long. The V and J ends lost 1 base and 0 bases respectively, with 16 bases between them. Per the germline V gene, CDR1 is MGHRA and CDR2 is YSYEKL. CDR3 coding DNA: TGCGCCAGCAGCCAAGTCCTAGCACCCGGGAGCTCCTACGAGCAGTACTTC. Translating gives CASSQVLAPGSSYEQYF.

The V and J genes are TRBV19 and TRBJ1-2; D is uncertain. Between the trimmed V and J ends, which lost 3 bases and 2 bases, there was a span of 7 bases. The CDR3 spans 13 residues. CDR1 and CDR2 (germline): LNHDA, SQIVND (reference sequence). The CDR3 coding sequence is TGTGCCAGTAGTATTAGAGGGAACTATGGCTACACCTTC. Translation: CASSIRGNYGYTF.

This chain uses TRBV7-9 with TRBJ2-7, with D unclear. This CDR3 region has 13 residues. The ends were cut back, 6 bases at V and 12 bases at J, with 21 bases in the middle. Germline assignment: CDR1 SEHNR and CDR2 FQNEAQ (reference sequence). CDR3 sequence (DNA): TGTGCCAGCAGTTACTCGAGAGATCTGCGTGGGTACTTC. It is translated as CASSYSRDLRGYF.

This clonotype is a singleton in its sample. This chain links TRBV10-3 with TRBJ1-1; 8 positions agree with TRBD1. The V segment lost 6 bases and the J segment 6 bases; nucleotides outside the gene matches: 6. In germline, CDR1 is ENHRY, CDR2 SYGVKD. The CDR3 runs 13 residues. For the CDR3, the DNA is TGTGCCATCAGCGCGGACAGGGCCTCTGAAGCTTTCTTT. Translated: CAISADRASEAFF.

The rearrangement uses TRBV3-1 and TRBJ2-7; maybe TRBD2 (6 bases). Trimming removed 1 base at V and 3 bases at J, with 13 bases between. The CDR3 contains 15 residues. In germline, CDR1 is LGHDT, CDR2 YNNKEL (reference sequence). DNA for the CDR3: TGTGCCAGCAGCCAAGGGGTTGGGACTCTCTACGAGCAGTACTTC. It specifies CASSQGVGTLYEQYF.

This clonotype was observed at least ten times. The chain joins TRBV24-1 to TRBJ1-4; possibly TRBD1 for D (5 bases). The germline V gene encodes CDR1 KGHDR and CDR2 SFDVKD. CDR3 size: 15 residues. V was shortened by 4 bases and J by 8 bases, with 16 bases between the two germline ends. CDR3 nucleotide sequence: TGTGCCACCAGTGACCCACAAGGAGGGGACGAAAAACTGTTTTTT. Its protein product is CATSDPQGGDEKLFF.

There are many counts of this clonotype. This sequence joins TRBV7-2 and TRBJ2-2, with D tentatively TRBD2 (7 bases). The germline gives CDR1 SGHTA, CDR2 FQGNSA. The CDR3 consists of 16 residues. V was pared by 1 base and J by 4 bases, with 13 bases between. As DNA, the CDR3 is TGTGCCAGCAGCTTAGACCGGGGGGCGCGCACCGGGGAGCTGTTTTTT. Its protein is CASSLDRGARTGELFF.

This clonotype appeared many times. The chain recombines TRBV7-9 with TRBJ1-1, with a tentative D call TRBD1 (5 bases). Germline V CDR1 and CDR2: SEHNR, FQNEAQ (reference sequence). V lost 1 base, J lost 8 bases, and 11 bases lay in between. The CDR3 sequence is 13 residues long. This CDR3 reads CASSLVNGGEAFF. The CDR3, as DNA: TGTGCCAGCAGCTTAGTAAACGGGGGGGAAGCTTTCTTT.

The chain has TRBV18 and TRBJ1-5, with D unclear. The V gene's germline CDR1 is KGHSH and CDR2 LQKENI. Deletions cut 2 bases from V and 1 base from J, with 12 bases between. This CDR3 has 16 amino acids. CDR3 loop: CASSPKGRGSNQPQHF. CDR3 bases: TGTGCCAGCTCACCAAAAGGGAGAGGGAGCAATCAGCCCCAGCATTTT.

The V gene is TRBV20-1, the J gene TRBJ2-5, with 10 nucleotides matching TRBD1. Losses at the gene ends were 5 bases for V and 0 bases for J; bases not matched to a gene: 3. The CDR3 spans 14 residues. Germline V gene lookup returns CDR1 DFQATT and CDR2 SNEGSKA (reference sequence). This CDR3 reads CSAGDRGYQETQYF. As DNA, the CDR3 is TGCAGTGCTGGGGACAGGGGTTACCAAGAGACCCAGTACTTC.

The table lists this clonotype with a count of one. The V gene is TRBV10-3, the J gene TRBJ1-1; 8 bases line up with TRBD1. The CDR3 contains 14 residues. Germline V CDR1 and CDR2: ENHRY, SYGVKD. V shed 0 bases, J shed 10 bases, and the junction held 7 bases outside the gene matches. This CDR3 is CAISESGQAIGAFF. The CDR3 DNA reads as TGTGCCATCAGTGAGTCGGGACAGGCTATAGGAGCTTTCTTT.

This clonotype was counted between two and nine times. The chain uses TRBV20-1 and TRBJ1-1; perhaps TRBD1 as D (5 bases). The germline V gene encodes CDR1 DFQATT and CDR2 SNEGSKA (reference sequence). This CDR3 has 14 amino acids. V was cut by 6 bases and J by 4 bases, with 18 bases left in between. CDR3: CSAPVRGIGTEAFF. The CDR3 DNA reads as TGCAGTGCCCCGGTCCGGGGGATTGGCACTGAAGCTTTCTTT.